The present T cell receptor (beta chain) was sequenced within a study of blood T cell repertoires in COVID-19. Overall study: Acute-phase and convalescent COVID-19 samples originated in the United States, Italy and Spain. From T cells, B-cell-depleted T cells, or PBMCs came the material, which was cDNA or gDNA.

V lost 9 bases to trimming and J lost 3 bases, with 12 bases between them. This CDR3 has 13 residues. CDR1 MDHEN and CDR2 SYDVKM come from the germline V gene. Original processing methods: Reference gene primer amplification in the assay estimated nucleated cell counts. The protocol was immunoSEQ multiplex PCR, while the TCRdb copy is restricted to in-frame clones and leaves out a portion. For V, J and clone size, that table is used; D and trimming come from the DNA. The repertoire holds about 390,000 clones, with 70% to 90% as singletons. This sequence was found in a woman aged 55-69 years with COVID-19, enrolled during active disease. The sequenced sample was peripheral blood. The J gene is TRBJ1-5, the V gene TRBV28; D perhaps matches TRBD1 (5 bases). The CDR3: CASRTGFNQPQHF. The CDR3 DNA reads TGTGCCAGTCGAACAGGCTTCAATCAGCCCCAGCATTTT.